This paragraph covers one T cell receptor (beta chain) sequence. Memory CD4+ cells were the fraction left after CD45RA+ naive selection. Here immunoSEQ multiplex PCR was the method, and the copy in TCRdb shows in-frame clones only, minus some. The data contain roughly 1,100,000 clones, roughly 75% of them singletons. The germline gives CDR1 GTSNPN, CDR2 SVGIG (reference sequence). The V end was cut by 1 base, the J end by 1 base, with 8 bases between. This CDR3 has 14 amino acids. The sample originates from a study of shared clonotypes between healthy human individuals. The sequence was collected from a man aged 18 to 30 in good health. The V call is TRBV30, the J call TRBJ1-3; the D is unclear. The sample consisted of memory CD4+ T cells sorted from blood. The subset here: CD45RA-negative fraction. The CDR3 DNA follows: TGTGCCTGGAGTGACAAAACATCTGGAAACACCATATATTTT. Its protein is CAWSDKTSGNTIYF.